This TCR beta chain was observed in a study of shared clonotypes between healthy human individuals. Overall study context: Each donor's CD8 memory used one plate, CD8 naive two, each CD4 subset three. Study-wide findings and caveats: Blood was the only sampled material, and tissue repertoires likely differ.

The CDR3 loop spans 15 amino acids. The germline CDR1 and CDR2 sequences are WSHSY and SAAADI. The trim removed 2 bases at V and 8 bases at J, leaving 8 bases unmatched. Only in-frame clones appear in the TCRdb table, and some are missing; sequencing was by immunoSEQ multiplex PCR. Of some 1,600,000 clones listed, 95% to 99% are singletons. Details on this clone: Antigen unknown.

Both subsets, CD45RA+ naive and CD45RA-negative memory, were split from the CD4+ cells. V gene TRBV10-2 combines with J gene TRBJ2-1, with 8 bases matching TRBD2. The sample taken for sequencing was naive CD4+ T cells sorted from blood. The subset: CD45RA+ positively selected. The receptor's source is a man younger than 45 in good health. The DNA for the CDR3 is TGCGCCAGCAGTGAGCCGGGACTAGTGACGCATGAGCAGTTCTTC. It yields the protein CASSEPGLVTHEQFF.